The next 20 T cell receptor beta chains were all read from a single sample in a study of OX40 agonist ivuxolimab in advanced cancers. TCRdb's copy holds only in-frame clones and misses some; the assay was immunoSEQ multiplex PCR. The table includes just under 20,000 clones, roughly 82% detected once. The specimen was CD4+ or CD8+ T cells sorted from blood, collected in a trial of the OX40 agonist ivuxolimab. These receptors all come from an adult with an advanced solid tumor such as melanoma, head and neck, liver or kidney cancer.

The gene calls are TRBV4-3 and TRBJ1-2; no firm D call. The germline V gene encodes CDR1 LGHNA and CDR2 YSLEER. The ends were cut back, 0 bases at V and 2 bases at J, with 13 bases in the middle. There are 16 residues in the CDR3. Written as DNA, the CDR3 is TGCGCCAGCAGCCAAGAAAGAACGACCCCGAACTATGGCTACACCTTC. It codes for CASSQERTTPNYGYTF.

This clone turned up a few times. V gene TRBV7-6 combines with J gene TRBJ2-5; D unclear. With 5 bases removed from V and 2 bases from J, the gap between germline ends came to 21 bases. Germline V gene data show CDR1 as SGHVS and CDR2 as FNYEAQ. The CDR3 contains 17 residues. The CDR3 here is CASSLRRPENYQETQYF. The CDR3 nucleotides read TGTGCCAGCAGCCTCAGACGCCCGGAGAACTATCAAGAGACCCAGTACTTC.

The genes are TRBV27 and TRBJ1-4, with 7 bases aligning to TRBD1. Trimming cost V 6 bases and J 1 base; bases outside gene matches: 2. CDR1 and CDR2 from the germline V gene are MNHEY and SMNVEV (reference sequence). This CDR3 is built from 14 residues. CDR3 nucleotides: TGTGCCAGCAGCCGACAGGGAACTAATGAAAAACTGTTTTTT. Protein sequence: CASSRQGTNEKLFF.

The J gene is TRBJ1-1, the V gene TRBV13; weak D call: TRBD1 (6 bases). The CDR3 runs 12 residues. With 4 bases removed from V and 5 bases from J, the gap between germline ends came to 8 bases. Germline CDR1 and CDR2: PRHDT and FYEKMQ (reference sequence). CDR3 sequence (DNA): TGTGCCAGCAGCTGGAGGGGGACTGAAGCTTTCTTT. Translated, it gives CASSWRGTEAFF.

This chain connects TRBV7-9 to TRBJ2-7, with TRBD2 matching 13 bases. Looked up from germline, CDR1 is SEHNR and CDR2 is FQNEAQ (reference sequence). V lost 5 bases to trimming and J lost 4 bases; unmatched junction nucleotides: 5. This CDR3 has 15 amino acids. The CDR3 DNA follows: TGTGCCAGCAGCCGACCGGGACTAGCGGGATACGAGCAGTACTTC. Its protein product is CASSRPGLAGYEQYF.

This chain connects TRBV5-6 to TRBJ1-1; D is ambiguous. The germline V and J ends were trimmed by 2 bases and 7 bases, with 6 bases remaining between them. Germline CDR1 is SGHDT and CDR2 is YYEEEE. The CDR3 is 11 amino acids. CDR3 loop: CASSFQVEAFF. In DNA, the CDR3 is TGTGCCAGCAGCTTCCAGGTTGAAGCTTTCTTT.

DNA of the CDR3: TGCAGCGTTGGGGGTAGGGACAGCAGCGGGTGGTCCAATGAGCAGTTCTTC. Protein product: CSVGGRDSSGWSNEQFF. The chain couples TRBV29-1 to TRBJ2-1; perhaps TRBD1 as D (7 bases). This CDR3 comprises 17 residues. The V gene's germline CDR1 is SQVTM and CDR2 ANQGSEA. V lost 4 bases and J 6 bases, leaving 25 bases between the germline ends.

This sequence joins TRBV10-3 and TRBJ2-1, with D perhaps matching TRBD1 (6 bases). The CDR3 is made up of 15 amino acids. Deletions cut 0 bases from V and 5 bases from J, with 11 bases between. In germline, CDR1 is ENHRY, CDR2 SYGVKD. CDR3 sequence (DNA): TGTGCCATCAGTGAGTCAGGGGGTAGGGACAATGAGCAGTTCTTC. As protein: CAISESGGRDNEQFF.

This chain connects TRBV11-2 to TRBJ1-1, with 8 bases that match TRBD1. In germline, CDR1 is SGHAT, CDR2 FQNNGV. The CDR3 contains 14 residues. V gave up 2 bases and J gave up 4 bases; unmatched junction bases: 3. CDR3 nucleotide sequence: TGTGCCAGCAGCTTATCTACAGGGGGCACTGAAGCTTTCTTT. Translation: CASSLSTGGTEAFF.

The chain recombines TRBV11-2 with TRBJ2-7, with D possibly TRBD1 on 6 matching bases. V lost 1 base and J lost 0, with 7 bases in between. Germline V gives CDR1 SGHAT, CDR2 FQNNGV. This CDR3 is built from 14 residues. CDR3 in DNA: TGTGCCAGCAGCTTAGGGGGGCCCTCCTACGAGCAGTACTTC. Amino acid sequence: CASSLGGPSYEQYF.

The V gene is TRBV6-1, the J gene TRBJ2-1; 7 bases fit TRBD1. The CDR3 is 15 amino acids. J gave up 9 bases and V 2 bases, and 10 bases lay outside the gene matches. Germline V gene sequence: CDR1 MNHNS, CDR2 SASEGT. DNA of the CDR3: TGTGCCAGCAGTGAACGGCCAGGGGGAAAAGGTGAGCAGTTCTTC. Translating gives CASSERPGGKGEQFF.

The chain combines TRBV19 with TRBJ1-2; no clear D. The length of the CDR3 is 13 residues. Per the germline V gene, CDR1 is LNHDA and CDR2 is SQIVND (reference sequence). V lost 5 bases and J 4 bases, leaving 11 bases between the germline ends. The DNA for the CDR3 is TGTGCCAGTAGTCTGGAACGGGTCTATGGCTACACCTTC. Amino acids: CASSLERVYGYTF.

This rearrangement joins TRBV6-5 to TRBJ1-2; D is unresolved. Germline V lookup: CDR1 MNHEY, CDR2 SVGAGI. Trimming removed 0 bases at V and 9 bases at J, with 14 bases between. This CDR3 comprises 14 residues. The CDR3: CASSYSVQSMRYTF. The CDR3, as DNA: TGTGCCAGCAGTTACTCGGTACAGAGTATGCGCTACACCTTC.

This sequence joins TRBV2 and TRBJ1-1; D is uncertain. Germline lookup yields CDR1 SNHLY and CDR2 FYNNEI. This CDR3 is built from 12 residues. Trimming left V 4 bases short and J 4 bases short, with 7 bases between. In DNA, the CDR3 is TGTGCCAGCAGTGGCATTGTCACTGAAGCTTTCTTT. Encoded protein: CASSGIVTEAFF.

This clone showed up just once. V and J are TRBV27 and TRBJ2-2, with 9 bases aligning to TRBD2. The CDR3 has 17 residues. V shed 1 base and J 5 bases; nucleotides not matched to a gene: 8. The germline CDR1 and CDR2 sequences are MNHEY and SMNVEV (reference sequence). CDR3 bases: TGTGCCAGCAGTTTATATGGTAGCGGGGGAGTGACCGGGGAGCTGTTTTTT. Amino acid sequence: CASSLYGSGGVTGELFF.

The chain uses TRBV6-5 and TRBJ1-1; 9 bases fit TRBD1. CDR1 is MNHEY and CDR2 is SVGAGI in the germline V gene. With 6 bases clipped from V and 4 bases from J, the junction kept 3 bases outside the gene matches. The CDR3 has 13 residues. The CDR3 DNA follows: TGTGCCAGCAGCCAACAGGGGGCCACTGAAGCTTTCTTT. This sequence encodes CASSQQGATEAFF.

This rearrangement joins TRBV6-1 to TRBJ2-7; 12 bases are a match to TRBD1. V was clipped by 5 bases and J by 4 bases; unmatched bases: 3. The CDR3 is made up of 14 amino acids. CDR1 is MNHNS and CDR2 is SASEGT in the germline V gene. Written as DNA, the CDR3 is TGTGCCAGCAGTTGGGACAGGGGGCTTTACGAGCAGTACTTC. Encoded protein: CASSWDRGLYEQYF.

The rearrangement uses TRBV29-1 and TRBJ2-7; TRBD1 aligns across 9 bases. Germline V CDR1 and CDR2: SQVTM, ANQGSEA. Unmatched junction bases numbered 2, after V lost 7 bases and J lost 4 bases. The CDR3 has 11 amino acids. CDR3 nucleotide sequence: TGCAGCGCCGACAGGGGGTACGAGCAGTACTTC. Amino acids: CSADRGYEQYF.

This clone was found once. The rearrangement links TRBV10-3 to TRBJ2-2; either TRBD1 or TRBD2 may supply D (6 bases each). The germline V gene encodes CDR1 ENHRY and CDR2 SYGVKD. V lost 11 bases to trimming and J lost 0 bases, with 10 bases between them. The CDR3 consists of 13 residues. DNA for the CDR3: TGTGCCTCGGGGGCGTCGAACACCGGGGAGCTGTTTTTT. This encodes CASGASNTGELFF.

The chain couples TRBV7-9 to TRBJ2-7; 9 bases agree with TRBD1. CDR3 length: 13 amino acids. Looked up from germline, CDR1 is SEHNR and CDR2 is FQNEAQ (reference sequence). V was clipped by 6 bases and J by 1 base; unmatched bases: 1. DNA for the CDR3: TGTGCCAGCAGGGGGACAGGGTCCTACGAGCAGTACTTC. This sequence encodes CASRGTGSYEQYF.